Included here is one TCR beta chain sequence, with context. The antigen remains undetermined. With 60 Vbeta and 13 Jbeta primers, the PCR was carried out. Study processing details: Per a later analysis, the number of unique TCR beta chains was around 80 million, of which about 11 million were shared. TCRdb keeps only in-frame clones here, not all; method: immunoSEQ multiplex PCR. Clone size and V and J calls were adopted from that table, with D and trimming inferred from the DNA. The sample includes some 130,000 clones, about three quarters of them seen just once. Germline CDR1 is SGHAT and CDR2 is FQDESV (reference sequence). The CDR3 is 14 amino acids. Trimming took 2 bases from V and 4 from J, leaving 11 bases between them. The source of the sample is a study of cytomegalovirus exposure and HLA in healthy donors. Findings and caveats of the study: Researchers reported from a later analysis that most CMV-associated TCR beta chains appeared HLA-restricted. Association of a missense DCLRE1C variant with TCR beta V- and J-gene trimming was reported in a later analysis. Specificity of three CMV-associated chains for CMV antigens was verified in vitro.

Sequenced sample: PBMCs. The chain carries TRBV11-1 and TRBJ1-1; D is unresolved. This clonotype was sampled from a male donor in good health and CMV-seronegative. This chain's CDR3 is CASSLHRVGTEAFF. CDR3 bases: TGTGCCAGCAGCTTACATCGGGTTGGCACTGAAGCTTTCTTT.